This T cell receptor beta chain was retrieved from a study of T cells in Graves' hyperthyroidism and ophthalmopathy (dated by TCRdb to the late 2010s). Concerning the study at large: Peripheral blood was sampled at the time of initial diagnosis, prior to any treatment. Prospective prediction of ophthalmopathy was tested in an independent validation cohort consisting of fewer than 20 hyperthyroidism patients and approximately 16 patients who later progressed to ophthalmopathy. For training and testing, the 100 or so patients in the discovery cohort were randomly divided in a 7:3 ratio. The paper reports TCR Vbeta CDR3 sequencing of more than 120 peripheral blood samples: 40 or so ophthalmopathy, around 80 hyperthyroidism and 17 progressor patients. TCR V-J signatures able to tell the groups apart were searched for in a discovery cohort of some 97 patients, of whom under 45 had Graves' ophthalmopathy and around 58 had stable Graves' hyperthyroidism. After sampling, hyperthyroidism patients received methimazole starting at 30 mg daily, and ophthalmopathy patients received high-dose intravenous methylprednisolone. Thyroid tissue and blood T-cell repertoires from roughly 6 Graves' hyperthyroidism patients were also compared in the study. General conclusions and limits of the study: During validation, the model predicted progression to ophthalmopathy a median of roughly 7.1 months ahead of onset, with approximately 71% sensitivity and 72.22% specificity. Sample size was not statistically predetermined, and blinding of investigators to group allocation was not performed. Most expanded thyroid clonotypes (frequency above 0.001) were also found in blood, which suggests that blood repertoires may mirror thyroid immune responses. Ophthalmopathy was separated from stable hyperthyroidism by a 13 V-J signature model, with 85% to 90% sensitivity and 81% to 83% specificity obtained in cross-validation and 80%/75% obtained in testing.

This clonotype turned up a few times. The antigen this receptor binds is unknown. One base away there is no much larger clone; base qualities are not given. TCR beta CDR3 regions were amplified from RNA transcripts. For the first round of RT-PCR on the TCR CDR3, the HTBI primer set was used together with the Qiagen OneStep RT-PCR kit. Libraries were constructed in a second round of multiplex PCR, after which size selection and purification were carried out. Libraries were sequenced paired-end with 100 bp reads on an Illumina HiSeq2000. The authors' pipeline ran thus. SOAPnuke was used to process the raw data, with reads discarded if the reads contained adapters or uncalled bases, had a mean Phred below 15, or lacked an exact constant-primer or identifier match. High-quality paired reads were merged using COPE v1.2.5, and each unique nucleotide sequence was defined as a clonotype. MiTCR v1.1 was used to align the clonotypes against IMGT TRBV, TRBD and TRBJ reference segments. Analysis was restricted to V-J combinations with a frequency above 0.0001, which covered roughly 99% of repertoires. The TCS score was defined as F50 (clonal expansion) divided by E x V (chaos), with BLOSUM62-based TCRdist calculated between CDR3 peptides within each V-J. Welch's t-statistics and random forest reduced roughly 530 V-J features to 10 to 15, which were used in a naive Bayes classifier (R e1071). TCRdb reprocessing: public reads trimmed at Q25 with fastp, clones called with MiXCR, in-frame beta chains kept. When rows share a CDR3 protein, they turn into one entry using the most common DNA and genes. Clone size and V and J calls follow TCRdb, not the original study. The sample has about 420,000 distinct CDR3 sequences on record, roughly an eighth of them singletons. The ten largest clonotypes hold around 5.3% of the sample.

A patient counted as having stable Graves' hyperthyroidism if no progression to ophthalmopathy occurred over 18 months of follow-up. The hyperthyroidism patients were between 18 and 65 years old and newly diagnosed, with a disease duration of less than 2 months. Any patient with an uncontrolled infection, another autoimmune disease, pregnancy or lactation was excluded. Clinical symptoms, serum thyroxine and TRAb, thyroid ultrasound, and orbital computed tomography formed the basis for the diagnoses. PBMCs were separated from roughly 9.3 ml of fresh peripheral blood using Ficoll-Paque density gradient centrifugation. Trizol reagent was used to extract total RNA, and RNA quality was then checked on an Agilent 2100 Bioanalyzer. CDR1 LNHDA and CDR2 SQIVND were looked up in the germline V gene (reference sequence). Relative to germline, V is 5 bases shorter and J is 0 bases shorter, with 21 bases between their ends. Including the terminal cysteine and phenylalanine, the CDR3 comprises 18 residues. Left in the record is the CDR3 DNA by itself, 54 bases read in frame from the first base.

This TCR was sampled from a woman in her late teens or twenties with Graves' hyperthyroidism. The material sequenced was blood. The sequence links TRBV19 to TRBJ2-3, and perhaps TRBD2 as D gene, on 5 matching bases. CDR3 loop: CASSEERYERRSTDTQYF. The DNA sequence follows: TGTGCCAGTAGTGAAGAAAGATACGAGCGGAGAAGCACAGATACGCAGTATTTT.